This TCR beta chain is from a study of cytomegalovirus exposure and HLA in healthy donors. Findings of the study overall: Reported performance of the classifier showed diagnosis of cytomegalovirus status with high specificity and sensitivity. According to a subsequent analysis, TCR clusters from the first cohort were inclined to appear together in the 110 or so validation repertoires. Most sequenced TCRs were rare (though some public TCRs occurred in many donors). In vitro, a few CMV-associated chains proved specific for CMV antigens.

The CDR3 is 18 amino acids. V dropped 2 bases and J dropped 0; count of bases not matched to a gene: 11. Germline lookup yields CDR1 SGHVS and CDR2 FQNEAQ. Assay: immunoSEQ multiplex PCR; the TCRdb copy retains only in-frame clones and omits some. Of more than 70,000 clones in the sample, approximately 95% were seen once. As for this clone: The antigen remains unidentified.

The material sequenced was PBMCs. The rearrangement joins TRBV7-8 to TRBJ2-3, with 7 bases aligning to TRBD2. The origin of this receptor is a man aged 18 to 29 in good health and CMV-seropositive. The CDR3 region is CASSLRGWLAESTDTQYF. The CDR3 DNA follows: TGTGCCAGCAGCTTAAGGGGTTGGCTAGCGGAGAGCACAGATACGCAGTATTTT.